This entry concerns a single T cell receptor beta chain. Its antigen is as yet unknown. The sample belongs to a study of T cell responses to AZD1222 COVID-19 vaccine. Overall study findings and caveats: Vaccine-associated CD4 TCRs spanned spike, dominant at 160-218 and 743-854. Among AZD1222 vaccinees, only 5 to 7 were seropositive at baseline. Donor demographics were predominantly white British with a female majority; clonal diversity may be underestimated. Unmutated variant regions are reportedly the target of nearly half of TCRs that are spike-specific.

TCRdb keeps only in-frame clones here, not all; method: immunoSEQ multiplex PCR. The table lists roughly 150,000 clones, roughly 92% of them singletons. The clonotype was recovered from an adult who received the AZD1222 COVID-19 vaccine. This specimen was peripheral blood, taken 28 days after the second AZD1222 dose.

CDR3 in DNA: TGTGCCAGCTCACCACCGAGTTCGCAGCCCCAGCATTTT. It specifies CASSPPSSQPQHF. V gene TRBV18 combines with J gene TRBJ1-5; D gene unclear. The length of the CDR3 is 13 residues. Germline V gives CDR1 KGHSH, CDR2 LQKENI. The V and J ends lost 0 bases and 7 bases respectively, with 7 bases between them.